Following are 31 T cell receptor beta chains from one sample sequenced in a study of neurological immune-mediated disorders (dated by TCRdb to between 2018 and 2021). Libraries were prepared through 5' RACE. The run used an Illumina HiSeq 2500. The public sequencing data were trimmed at Q25 with fastp and processed into clonotypes with MiXCR by TCRdb, which kept only in-frame beta chains. Each CDR3 protein gets just one entry, which takes the most common genes and DNA from the rows behind it. The sample contains about 66,000 distinct CDR3 sequences, less than 5.5% of them found a single time. The top ten constitute approximately 7% of the sample. The sequencing sample was made of PBMCs. These receptors were obtained from a man aged 25-45 years with multiple sclerosis.

This clonotype was found a few times. The V gene is TRBV20-1, the J gene TRBJ1-4; D ambiguous. With 6 bases removed from V and 5 bases from J, the gap between germline ends came to 19 bases. CDR1 and CDR2 (germline): DFQATT, SNEGSKA (reference sequence). The CDR3 contains 15 residues. The CDR3 region has the DNA TGCAGTGCCGGAGGCCGTGGCAGGCGCAATGAAAAACTGTTTTTT. Its translation is CSAGGRGRRNEKLFF.

The chain couples TRBV20-1 to TRBJ1-2; a weak D match, TRBD1 (5 bases). Germline lookup yields CDR1 DFQATT and CDR2 SNEGSKA (reference sequence). This CDR3 contains 15 residues. Trimming shortened V by 0 bases and J by 3 bases, and 14 bases separated the two germline ends. CDR3 residues: CSARDPTGADYGYTF. The CDR3 DNA reads as TGCAGTGCTAGAGATCCAACAGGAGCCGACTATGGCTACACCTTC.

This clonotype was picked up many times. The V call is TRBV20-1, the J call TRBJ1-1; D unresolved. Germline-derived CDR1 and CDR2 are DFQATT and SNEGSKA (reference sequence). This CDR3 is built from 14 residues. Trimming shortened V by 2 bases and J by 0 bases, and 10 bases separated the two germline ends. In nucleotides, the CDR3 is TGCAGTGCTAGATCCAGGAACATGAACACTGAAGCTTTCTTT. The encoded protein is CSARSRNMNTEAFF.

The chain has TRBV9 and TRBJ1-1; TRBD1 aligns across 7 bases. V gave up 2 bases and J gave up 4 bases; unmatched junction bases: 8. This CDR3 is built from 15 residues. CDR1 and CDR2 from the germline V gene are SGDLS and YYNGEE. The DNA of the CDR3 is TGTGCCAGCAGCGTCGGCGACAGGGTGGGCACTGAAGCTTTCTTT. Translation: CASSVGDRVGTEAFF. Full variable domain (missing parts from reference TRBV9 and TRBJ1-1): DSGVTQTPKHLITATGQRVTLRCSPRSGDLSVYWYQQSLDQGLQFLIQYYNGEERAKGNILERFSAQQFPDLHSELNLSSLELGDSALYFCASSVGDRVGTEAFFGQGTRLTVV.

This clonotype occurred many times. This chain uses TRBV5-1 with TRBJ1-5; no clear D. Germline CDR1 reads SGHRS; CDR2 reads YFSETQ. The CDR3 runs 14 residues. V shed 0 bases and J shed 0 bases, with 4 bases lying between them. CDR3 protein: CASSLGGSNQPQHF. The CDR3 nucleotides read TGCGCCAGCAGCTTGGGGGGTAGCAATCAGCCCCAGCATTTT.

As for this clonotype: A much larger clonotype is one base distant, so this may be a read error. The chain recombines TRBV10-3 with TRBJ2-5; D unclear. Germline-derived CDR1 and CDR2 are ENHRY and SYGVKD. The CDR3 is made up of 11 amino acids. With 6 bases removed from V and 3 bases from J, the gap between germline ends came to 5 bases. CDR3 loop: CAIRKEETQYF. CDR3 coding DNA: TGTGCCATCAGGAAGGAAGAGACCCAGTACTTC.

This clonotype was recorded at least ten times. V and J are TRBV27 and TRBJ2-7; D is undetermined. The CDR3 spans 16 residues. Germline CDR1 is MNHEY and CDR2 is SMNVEV (reference sequence). V was shortened by 2 bases and J by 0 bases, with 14 bases between the two germline ends. CDR3 in DNA: TGTGCCAGCAGTTTAGCAGGTCCTTACGGCTCCTACGAGCAGTACTTC. Translated, it gives CASSLAGPYGSYEQYF.

Ten or more counts support this clonotype. J is TRBJ2-1 and V is TRBV9, with 7 bases aligning to TRBD2. The CDR3 covers 13 residues. V was clipped by 6 bases and J by 10 bases; unmatched bases: 10. Germline V gene sequence: CDR1 SGDLS, CDR2 YYNGEE. CDR3 nucleotide sequence: TGTGCCAGCAACCCCTCCTGGGGGGGAGAGCAGTTCTTC. Its protein is CASNPSWGGEQFF.

This clonotype was counted ten times or more. The V call is TRBV4-2, the J call TRBJ2-3; 8 bases match TRBD2. The germline V gene encodes CDR1 LGHNA and CDR2 YNFKEQ. The CDR3 covers 15 residues. V lost 6 bases and J lost 0; bases outside the gene matches: 5. CDR3 sequence reads: CASSVAGSSTDTQYF. The CDR3 DNA reads TGTGCCAGCAGTGTAGCGGGGAGTAGCACAGATACGCAGTATTTT.

Many counts were recorded for this clonotype. CDR3 in DNA: TGTGCCAGCTCACCGCAGGGGACCTACGAGCAGTACTTC. It specifies CASSPQGTYEQYF. V usage is TRBV18 and J usage is TRBJ2-7, with TRBD1 as a possible D gene (6 bases). V gave up 3 bases and J gave up 2 bases, with 8 bases separating them. Germline lookup yields CDR1 KGHSH and CDR2 LQKENI. The CDR3 loop spans 13 amino acids.

This clonotype was recorded many times. The gene calls are TRBV7-2 and TRBJ1-6; 7 positions agree with TRBD1. CDR1 is SGHTA and CDR2 is FQGNSA in the germline V gene. This CDR3 contains 16 residues. V shed 5 bases and J 3 bases; nucleotides not matched to a gene: 7. The CDR3 DNA reads as TGTGCCAGCAGCATTACAGGGGTCCTCTATAATTCACCCCTCCACTTT. Translating gives CASSITGVLYNSPLHF.

Many counts were recorded for this clonotype. The chain joins TRBV5-1 to TRBJ2-5; D is uncertain. The CDR3 spans 12 residues. The germline gives CDR1 SGHRS, CDR2 YFSETQ. Trimming left V 0 bases short and J 3 bases short, with 3 bases between. The CDR3 nucleotides are TGCGCCAGCAGCTTGGAGGAAGAGACCCAGTACTTC. Amino acid sequence: CASSLEEETQYF.

This clonotype was counted many times. The chain combines TRBV27 with TRBJ1-5; D is unclear. Germline V gives CDR1 MNHEY, CDR2 SMNVEV (reference sequence). There are 12 residues in the CDR3. The V end was cut by 4 bases, the J end by 7 bases, with 8 bases between. The CDR3: CASSYRGQPQHF. As DNA, the CDR3 is TGTGCCAGCAGTTACAGAGGCCAGCCCCAGCATTTT.

The V and J genes are TRBV4-1 and TRBJ1-2, with D unclear. The V gene lost 1 base and the J gene lost 0 bases, with 12 bases spanning the gap. Germline lookup yields CDR1 MGHRA and CDR2 YSYEKL. CDR3 size: 16 residues. The CDR3 reads CASSQGSRTTNYGYTF. DNA of the CDR3: TGCGCCAGCAGCCAAGGTTCCCGGACCACTAACTATGGCTACACCTTC.

The chain is built from TRBV5-1 and TRBJ2-3; D gene uncertain. The V gene's germline CDR1 is SGHRS and CDR2 YFSETQ. V lost 0 bases and J lost 0, with 5 bases in between. CDR3 length equals 14 residues. The CDR3 sequence is CASSLETSTDTQYF. The CDR3 DNA is TGCGCCAGCAGCTTGGAGACTAGCACAGATACGCAGTATTTT.

This clonotype was detected many times. The chain employs TRBV10-3 and TRBJ1-1; TRBD1 is a possible D gene (5 bases). The CDR3 contains 15 residues. Looked up from germline, CDR1 is ENHRY and CDR2 is SYGVKD. The ends were cut back, 5 bases at V and 1 base at J, with 14 bases in the middle. The CDR3 DNA is TGTGCCATCAGTCCTCATGGGGGGAAGAACACTGAAGCTTTCTTT. It translates to CAISPHGGKNTEAFF.

The V and J genes are TRBV7-9 and TRBJ2-5; D may be TRBD1 (5 bases). CDR3 length: 14 amino acids. In germline, CDR1 is SEHNR, CDR2 FQNEAQ (reference sequence). Trimming removed 6 bases at V and 7 bases at J, with 18 bases between. CDR3 residues: CASSLEQERGTQYF. CDR3 DNA: TGTGCCAGCAGTTTGGAACAGGAAAGGGGGACCCAGTACTTC.

This clonotype was observed many times. The rearrangement uses TRBV6-1 and TRBJ1-2; D gene ambiguous. Looked up from germline, CDR1 is MNHNS and CDR2 is SASEGT. The CDR3 loop spans 16 amino acids. Trimming removed 0 bases at V and 3 bases at J, with 14 bases between. CDR3 loop: CASSEAAATYYYGYTF. The CDR3 region has the DNA TGTGCCAGCAGTGAAGCGGCCGCGACGTACTACTATGGCTACACCTTC.

This clonotype appeared many times. The gene calls are TRBV20-1 and TRBJ1-1; the D gene is possibly TRBD1 (6 bases). The CDR3 runs 13 residues. From germline, CDR1 is DFQATT and CDR2 SNEGSKA (reference sequence). Trimming left V 1 base short and J 2 bases short, with 8 bases between. The CDR3 coding sequence is TGCAGTGCTAGAGGACAGGCTAACACTGAAGCTTTCTTT. This encodes CSARGQANTEAFF.

In its sample, this clonotype ranks as large. The chain recombines TRBV2 with TRBJ1-5, with 7 bases matching TRBD1. V shed 4 bases, J shed 7 bases, and the junction held 10 bases outside the gene matches. The V gene's germline CDR1 is SNHLY and CDR2 FYNNEI. This CDR3 comprises 15 residues. CDR3 in amino acids: CASSASPGGLQPQHF. The CDR3 bases are TGTGCCAGCAGTGCTTCTCCAGGGGGATTACAGCCCCAGCATTTT.

This clonotype was detected many times. The chain has TRBV5-1 and TRBJ1-2; maybe TRBD1 (5 bases). The V and J ends lost 2 bases and 2 bases respectively, with 10 bases between them. The CDR3 runs to 14 residues. The germline CDR1 and CDR2 sequences are SGHRS and YFSETQ. CDR3 nucleotides: TGCGCCAGCAGCTTCGCGGGGACCAACTATGGCTACACCTTC. It translates to CASSFAGTNYGYTF.

This clonotype was seen repeatedly, ten times or more. The chain recombines TRBV7-9 with TRBJ2-7; perhaps TRBD2 as D (6 bases). V lost 3 bases and J lost 1, with 7 bases in between. Germline lookup yields CDR1 SEHNR and CDR2 FQNEAQ (reference sequence). This CDR3 is 13 amino acids long. The CDR3 is CASSFGGSYEQYF. DNA for the CDR3: TGTGCCAGCAGCTTCGGGGGTTCCTACGAGCAGTACTTC. Drawing the rest from reference TRBV7-9 and TRBJ2-7, the complete variable domain is DTGVSQNPRHKITKRGQNVTFRCDPISEHNRLYWYRQTLGQGPEFLTYFQNEAQLEKSRLLSDRFSAERPKGSFSTLEIQRTEQGDSAMYLCASSFGGSYEQYFGPGTRLTVT.

This clonotype is medium-sized (0.01 to 0.1%) within its sample. The rearrangement links TRBV5-1 to TRBJ2-1, with 10 nucleotides matching TRBD1. V trimming: 0 bases; J trimming: 9 bases; junction bases outside the gene matches: 0. Germline CDR1 is SGHRS and CDR2 is YFSETQ. This CDR3 spans 13 amino acids. CDR3 DNA: TGCGCCAGCAGCTTGGGGGACAGGGGTGAGCAGTTCTTC. The encoded protein is CASSLGDRGEQFF.

In this sample, this clonotype turned up a few times. V gene TRBV5-1 combines with J gene TRBJ1-1, with D unclear. CDR3 length equals 14 residues. Between the trimmed V and J ends, which lost 5 bases and 4 bases, there was a span of 15 bases. The V gene's germline CDR1 is SGHRS and CDR2 YFSETQ. In nucleotides, the CDR3 is TGCGCCAGCAGGGCCTTGTGGGCCGGCACTGAAGCTTTCTTT. Translation: CASRALWAGTEAFF.

V is TRBV4-1 and J is TRBJ1-5; D is ambiguous. Germline V gene data show CDR1 as MGHRA and CDR2 as YSYEKL. The V gene lost 0 bases and the J gene lost 4 bases, with 10 bases spanning the gap. This CDR3 has 15 amino acids. This CDR3 reads CASSQEGPGNQPQHF. The CDR3 nucleotides read TGCGCCAGCAGCCAAGAAGGGCCGGGGAATCAGCCCCAGCATTTT.

This clonotype was seen at least ten times. The genes are TRBV5-5 and TRBJ2-7; D not resolved. CDR1 is SGHKS, CDR2 YYEKEE, per germline (reference sequence). The V end lost 1 base, the J end lost 2 bases, and 4 bases lay between the germline ends. The CDR3 contains 12 residues. Here the CDR3 reads CASSLPAYEQYV. The CDR3 DNA is TGTGCCAGCAGCTTGCCCGCCTACGAGCAGTACGTC.

The chain recombines TRBV6-4 with TRBJ2-3, with D possibly TRBD2 on 6 matching bases. V shed 6 bases and J shed 5 bases, with 18 bases lying between them. This CDR3 has 15 amino acids. Germline CDR1 MRHNA, CDR2 SNTAGT. The CDR3 nucleotides read TGTGCCAGCAGCGAGGTGGGGGGATCAGGAGATACGCAGTATTTT. Translated, it gives CASSEVGGSGDTQYF.

This clonotype was detected ten times or more. This chain connects TRBV2 to TRBJ1-1; unclear D gene. Per germline, CDR1 SNHLY and CDR2 FYNNEI. V lost 3 bases, J lost 7 bases, and 12 bases lay in between. This CDR3 contains 13 residues. CDR3 region: CASSDPRTFEAFF. CDR3 bases: TGTGCCAGCAGTGACCCCAGGACCTTTGAAGCTTTCTTT.

A word on this clonotype: The junction shows a germline mismatch at one end, possibly a read error. This sequence joins TRBV20-1 and TRBJ2-4; weak D call: TRBD2 (5 bases). The CDR3 loop spans 15 amino acids. Germline lookup yields CDR1 DFQATT and CDR2 SNEGSKA (reference sequence). The chain's CDR3 is CSARPPGGGKKIQYF. The CDR3 DNA is TGCAGTGCTAGACCCCCGGGCGGAGGCAAAAAAATTCAGTACTTC.

In its sample, this clonotype was seen many times. The V gene is TRBV29-1, the J gene TRBJ1-1; tentative D call: TRBD1 (6 bases). The CDR3 is 15 amino acids. Trimming removed 5 bases from V and 5 bases from J, with 21 bases in between. The germline V gene encodes CDR1 SQVTM and CDR2 ANQGSEA. In nucleotides, the CDR3 is TGCAGCGTTCGTCCGGAGGCCCAGGGGCGGACTGAAGCTTTCTTT. Its translation is CSVRPEAQGRTEAFF.

This clonotype occurred many times. This chain uses TRBV12-3 or TRBV12-4 with TRBJ1-1; 7 bases are a match to TRBD1. V was pared by 3 bases and J by 1 base, with 5 bases of the junction left unmatched. The CDR3 covers 15 residues. For the CDR3, the DNA is TGTGCCAGCAGTTTGAGGGGACAGAGGAACACTGAAGCTTTCTTT. Its protein is CASSLRGQRNTEAFF.